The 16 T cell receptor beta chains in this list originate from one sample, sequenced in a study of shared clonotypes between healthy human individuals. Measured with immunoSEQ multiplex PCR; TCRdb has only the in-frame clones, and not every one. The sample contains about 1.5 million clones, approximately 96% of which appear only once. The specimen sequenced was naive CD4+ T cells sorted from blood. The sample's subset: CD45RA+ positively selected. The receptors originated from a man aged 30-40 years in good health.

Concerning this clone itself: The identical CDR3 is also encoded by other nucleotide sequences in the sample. The CDR3, as DNA: TGTGCCAGCAGATCTAGCTCCTACAATGAGCAGTTCTTC. This translates into CASRSSSYNEQFF. The chain couples TRBV6-1 to TRBJ2-1; D not resolved. This CDR3 region has 13 residues. Germline loops: CDR1 MNHNS, CDR2 SASEGT. Trimming shortened V by 6 bases and J by 0 bases, and 6 bases separated the two germline ends.

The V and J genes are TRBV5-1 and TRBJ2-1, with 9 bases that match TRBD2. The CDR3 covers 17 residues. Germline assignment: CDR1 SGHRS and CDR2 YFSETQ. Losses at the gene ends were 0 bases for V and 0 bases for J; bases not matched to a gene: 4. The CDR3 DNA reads TGCGCCAGCAGCTTGGCTAGCGGGATTAGCTCCTACAATGAGCAGTTCTTC. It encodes CASSLASGISSYNEQFF.

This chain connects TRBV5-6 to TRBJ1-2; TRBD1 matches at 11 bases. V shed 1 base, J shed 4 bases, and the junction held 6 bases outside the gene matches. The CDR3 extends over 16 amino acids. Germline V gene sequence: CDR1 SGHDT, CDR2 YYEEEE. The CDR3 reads CASSLWDRGFTYGYTF. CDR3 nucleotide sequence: TGTGCCAGCAGCTTGTGGGACAGGGGGTTTACCTATGGCTACACCTTC.

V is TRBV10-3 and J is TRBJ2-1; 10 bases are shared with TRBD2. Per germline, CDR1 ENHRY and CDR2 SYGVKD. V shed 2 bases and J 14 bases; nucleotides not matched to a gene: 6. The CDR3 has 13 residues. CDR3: CAISETSGTPEFF. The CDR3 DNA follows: TGTGCCATCAGTGAGACTAGCGGGACGCCGGAGTTCTTC.

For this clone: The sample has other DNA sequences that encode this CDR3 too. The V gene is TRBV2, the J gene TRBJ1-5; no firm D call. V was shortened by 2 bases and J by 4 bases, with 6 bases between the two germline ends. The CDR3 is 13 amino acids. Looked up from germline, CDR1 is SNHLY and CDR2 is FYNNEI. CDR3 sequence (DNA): TGTGCCAGCAGTGAAAACAGTAATCAGCCCCAGCATTTT. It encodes CASSENSNQPQHF.

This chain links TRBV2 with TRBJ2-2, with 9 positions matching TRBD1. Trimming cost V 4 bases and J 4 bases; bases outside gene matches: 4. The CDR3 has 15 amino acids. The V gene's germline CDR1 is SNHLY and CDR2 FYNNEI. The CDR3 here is CASSAADRGTGELFF. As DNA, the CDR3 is TGTGCCAGCAGTGCTGCGGACAGGGGCACCGGGGAGCTGTTTTTT.

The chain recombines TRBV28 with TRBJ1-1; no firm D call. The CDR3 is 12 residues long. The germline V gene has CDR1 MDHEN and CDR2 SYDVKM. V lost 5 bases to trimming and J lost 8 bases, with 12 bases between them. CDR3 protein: CASSKLAGEAFF. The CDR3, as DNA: TGTGCCAGCAGTAAATTGGCGGGGGAAGCTTTCTTT.

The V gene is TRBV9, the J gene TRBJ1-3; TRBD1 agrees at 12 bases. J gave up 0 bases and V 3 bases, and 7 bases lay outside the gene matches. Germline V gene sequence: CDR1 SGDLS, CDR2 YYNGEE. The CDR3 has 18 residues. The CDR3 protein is CASSALGQGAISGNTIYF. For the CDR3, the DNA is TGTGCCAGCAGCGCCCTGGGACAGGGGGCCATCTCTGGAAACACCATATATTTT.

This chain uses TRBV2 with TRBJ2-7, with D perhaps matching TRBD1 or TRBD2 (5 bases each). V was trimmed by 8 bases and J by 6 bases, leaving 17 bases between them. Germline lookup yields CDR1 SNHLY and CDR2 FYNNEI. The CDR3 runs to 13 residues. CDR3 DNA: TGTGCCAGCTCCGGGACGGTTCTTGGCGAGCAGTACTTC. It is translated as CASSGTVLGEQYF.

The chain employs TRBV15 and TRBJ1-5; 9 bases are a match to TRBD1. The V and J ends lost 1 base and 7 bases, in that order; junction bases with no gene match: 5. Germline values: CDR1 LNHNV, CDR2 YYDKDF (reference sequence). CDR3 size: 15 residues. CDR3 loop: CATSRGQGDRQPQHF. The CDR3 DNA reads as TGTGCCACCAGCAGAGGACAGGGGGACCGACAGCCCCAGCATTTT.

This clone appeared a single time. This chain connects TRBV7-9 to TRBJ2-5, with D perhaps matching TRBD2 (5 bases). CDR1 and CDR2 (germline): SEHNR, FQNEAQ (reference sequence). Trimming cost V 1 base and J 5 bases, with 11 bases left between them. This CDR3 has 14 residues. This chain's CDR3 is CASSLGTPGETQYF. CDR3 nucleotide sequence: TGTGCCAGCAGCTTAGGGACTCCCGGGGAGACCCAGTACTTC.

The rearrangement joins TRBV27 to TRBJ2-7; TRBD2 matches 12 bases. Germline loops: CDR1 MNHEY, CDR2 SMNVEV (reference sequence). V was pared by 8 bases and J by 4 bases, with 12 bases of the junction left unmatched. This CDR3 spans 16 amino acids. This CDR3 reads CASAIQRLAGAYEQYF. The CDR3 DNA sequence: TGTGCCAGCGCAATCCAGCGACTAGCGGGAGCTTACGAGCAGTACTTC.

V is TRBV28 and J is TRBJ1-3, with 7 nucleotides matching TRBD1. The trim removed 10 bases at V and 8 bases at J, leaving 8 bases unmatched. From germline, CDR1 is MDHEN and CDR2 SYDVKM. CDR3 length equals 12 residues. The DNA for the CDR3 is TGTGCCACGAAAACAGGGGTACACACCATATATTTT. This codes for CATKTGVHTIYF.

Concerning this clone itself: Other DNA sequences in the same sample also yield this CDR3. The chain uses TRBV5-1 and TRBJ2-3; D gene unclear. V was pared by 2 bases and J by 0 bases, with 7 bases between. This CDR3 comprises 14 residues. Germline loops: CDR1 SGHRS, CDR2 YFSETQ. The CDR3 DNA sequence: TGCGCCAGCAGCTTCGTCGGGAGCACAGATACGCAGTATTTT. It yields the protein CASSFVGSTDTQYF.

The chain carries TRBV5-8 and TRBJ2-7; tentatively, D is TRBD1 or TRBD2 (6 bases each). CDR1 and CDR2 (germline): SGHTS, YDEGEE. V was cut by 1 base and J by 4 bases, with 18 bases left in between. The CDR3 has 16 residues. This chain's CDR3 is CASSLRGMGLPYEQYF. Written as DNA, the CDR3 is TGTGCCAGCAGCTTGAGGGGGATGGGACTGCCTTACGAGCAGTACTTC.

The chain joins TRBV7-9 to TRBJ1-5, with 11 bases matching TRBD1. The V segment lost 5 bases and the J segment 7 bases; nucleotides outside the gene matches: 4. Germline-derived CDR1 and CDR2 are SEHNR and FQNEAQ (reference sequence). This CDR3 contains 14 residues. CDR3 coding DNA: TGTGCCAGCAGCGGACAGGGGGCAGGCCAGCCCCAGCATTTT. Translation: CASSGQGAGQPQHF. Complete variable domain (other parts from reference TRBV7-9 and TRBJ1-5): DTGVSQNPRHKITKRGQNVTFRCDPISEHNRLYWYRQTLGQGPEFLTYFQNEAQLEKSRLLSDRFSAERPKGSFSTLEIQRTEQGDSAMYLCASSGQGAGQPQHFGDGTRLSIL.